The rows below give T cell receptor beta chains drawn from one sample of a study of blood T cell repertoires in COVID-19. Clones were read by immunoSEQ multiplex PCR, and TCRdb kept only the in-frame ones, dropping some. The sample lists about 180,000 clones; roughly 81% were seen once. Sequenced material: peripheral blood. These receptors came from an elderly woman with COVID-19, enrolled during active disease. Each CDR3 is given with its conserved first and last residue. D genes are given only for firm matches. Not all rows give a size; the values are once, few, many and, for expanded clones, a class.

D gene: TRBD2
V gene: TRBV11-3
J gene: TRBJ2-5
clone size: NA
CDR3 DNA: TGTGCCAGCAGCCCAGGACTAGCGGGGGTTGGGACCCAGTACTTC
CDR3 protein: CASSPGLAGVGTQYF

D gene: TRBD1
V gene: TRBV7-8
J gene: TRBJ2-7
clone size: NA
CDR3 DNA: TGTGCCAGCAGCTTAGCGAGACAGGGGGCGATGGGTGAGCAGTACTTC
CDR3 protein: CASSLARQGAMGEQYF

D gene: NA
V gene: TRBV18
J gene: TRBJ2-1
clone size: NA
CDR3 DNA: TGTGCCAGCTCACCAACGATGGGAGAGGCTTACAATGAGCAGTTCTTC
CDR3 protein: CASSPTMGEAYNEQFF

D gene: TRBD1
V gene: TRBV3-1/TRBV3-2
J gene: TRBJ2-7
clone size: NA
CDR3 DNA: TGTGCCAGCAGCGCCCAGGGACAGCCGAGCTCCTACGAGCAGTACTTC
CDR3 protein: CASSAQGQPSSYEQYF

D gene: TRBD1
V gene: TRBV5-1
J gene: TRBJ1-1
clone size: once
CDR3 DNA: TGCGCCAGCAGCTGGGACAGGGATCGGGAAGCTTTCTTT
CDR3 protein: CASSWDRDREAFF

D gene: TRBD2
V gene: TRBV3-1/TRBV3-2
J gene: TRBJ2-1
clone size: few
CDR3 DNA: TGTGCCAGCAGCCTCGTAGCGGGAGCTTACAATGAGCAGTTCTTC
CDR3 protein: CASSLVAGAYNEQFF

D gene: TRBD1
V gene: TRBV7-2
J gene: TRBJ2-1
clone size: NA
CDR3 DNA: TGTGCCAGCAGCCATACGTACCCGGACAGGGGGTGGAATGAGCAGTTCTTC
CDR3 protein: CASSHTYPDRGWNEQFF

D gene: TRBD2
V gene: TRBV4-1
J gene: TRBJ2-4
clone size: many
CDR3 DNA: TGCGCCAGCAGCCAGACTAGCGGGGGGCCCGAAAACATTCAGTACTTC
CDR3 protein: CASSQTSGGPENIQYF

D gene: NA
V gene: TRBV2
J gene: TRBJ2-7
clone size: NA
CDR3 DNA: TGTGCCAGCAGTGGGTCGGCGCCAGGGTACTCCGAGCAGTACTTC
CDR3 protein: CASSGSAPGYSEQYF

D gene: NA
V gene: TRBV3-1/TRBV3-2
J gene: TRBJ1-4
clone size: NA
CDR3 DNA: TGTGCCAGCAGCCAAGGGGCACAGATTAATGAAAAACTGTTTTTT
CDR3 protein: CASSQGAQINEKLFF

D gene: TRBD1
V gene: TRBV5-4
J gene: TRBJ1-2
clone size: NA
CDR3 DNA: TGTGCCAGCAGCTTAGAGACAGGGAATGGCTACACCTTC
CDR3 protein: CASSLETGNGYTF

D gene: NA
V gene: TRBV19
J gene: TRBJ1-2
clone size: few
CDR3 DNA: TGTGCCAGTAGTAGTACGCAGGGTTCCGGCTACACCTTC
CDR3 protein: CASSSTQGSGYTF

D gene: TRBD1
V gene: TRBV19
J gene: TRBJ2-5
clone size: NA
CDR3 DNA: TGTGCCAGTAGTATCCCCGGGACAGGCCAAGAGACCCAGTACTTC
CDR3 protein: CASSIPGTGQETQYF

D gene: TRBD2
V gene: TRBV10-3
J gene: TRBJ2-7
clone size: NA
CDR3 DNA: TGTGCCATCAGCGCTAGCGGGAGCTACGAGCAGTACTTC
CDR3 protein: CAISASGSYEQYF

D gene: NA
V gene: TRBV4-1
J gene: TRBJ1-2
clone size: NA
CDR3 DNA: TGCGCCAGCAGCCAAGCCTCAGGGGCCTATGGCTACACCTTC
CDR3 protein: CASSQASGAYGYTF

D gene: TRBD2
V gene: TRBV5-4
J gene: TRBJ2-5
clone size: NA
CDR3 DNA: TGTGCCAGCAGCTGGTGGGGGGGTGGTGGGGAGACCCAGTACTTC
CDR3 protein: CASSWWGGGGETQYF

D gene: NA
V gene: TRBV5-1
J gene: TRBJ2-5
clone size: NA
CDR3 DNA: TGCGCCAGCAGCTTGGCCGGTCGGCAAGAGACCCAGTACTTC
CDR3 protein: CASSLAGRQETQYF

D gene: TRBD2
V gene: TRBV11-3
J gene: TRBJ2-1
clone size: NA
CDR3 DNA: TGTGCCAGCAGCTTAGAGGGACTAGCGGGAGGGGCCAATGAGCAGTTCTTC
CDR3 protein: CASSLEGLAGGANEQFF

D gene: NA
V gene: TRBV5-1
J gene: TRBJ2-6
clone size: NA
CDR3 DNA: TGCGCCAGCAGCTTACAACCCGCAGGTTCGGGGGCCAACGTCCTGACTTTC
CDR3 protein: CASSLQPAGSGANVLTF

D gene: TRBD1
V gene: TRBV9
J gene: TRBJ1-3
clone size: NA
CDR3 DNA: TGTGCCAGCAGCGTAGAAGACAGGGTGTCTGGAAACACCATATATTTT
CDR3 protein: CASSVEDRVSGNTIYF

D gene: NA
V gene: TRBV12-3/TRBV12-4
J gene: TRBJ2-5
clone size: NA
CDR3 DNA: TGTGCCAGCACACTCCGTGAGGGTGGGACCCAGTACTTC
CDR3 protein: CASTLREGGTQYF

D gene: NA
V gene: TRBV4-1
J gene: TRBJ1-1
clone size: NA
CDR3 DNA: TGCGCCAGCAGCCAAGATGGGGGCTATCTGCAGGGGCCGAACACTGAAGCTTTCTTT
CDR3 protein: CASSQDGGYLQGPNTEAFF

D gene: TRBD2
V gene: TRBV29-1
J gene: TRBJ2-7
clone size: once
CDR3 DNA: TGCAGCGTTGAAGGTCCATTCGGGAGCGGGAGGACTGACTCCTACGAGCAGTACTTC
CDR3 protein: CSVEGPFGSGRTDSYEQYF

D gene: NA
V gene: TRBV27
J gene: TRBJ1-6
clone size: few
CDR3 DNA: TGTGCCAGCAGTTTAGGGGGCTCACCCCTCCACTTT
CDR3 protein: CASSLGGSPLHF

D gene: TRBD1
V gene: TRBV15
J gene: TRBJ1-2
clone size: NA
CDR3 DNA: TGTGCCACCAGCAGAGATCTTCGGACAGGGGAACATGGCTACACCTTC
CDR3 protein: CATSRDLRTGEHGYTF

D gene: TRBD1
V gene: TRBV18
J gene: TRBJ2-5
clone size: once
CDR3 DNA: TGTGCCAGCTCACAGGGGGCCCAAGAGACCCAGTACTTC
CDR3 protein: CASSQGAQETQYF

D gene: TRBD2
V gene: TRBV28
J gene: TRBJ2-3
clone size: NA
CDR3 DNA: TGTGCCAGCAGTTTTCCGGCTAGCGGGCTGCATGCTACAGATACGCAGTATTTT
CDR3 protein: CASSFPASGLHATDTQYF

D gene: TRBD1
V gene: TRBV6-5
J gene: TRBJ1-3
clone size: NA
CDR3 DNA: TGTGCCAGCAGGGAGACAGGGGGAGTACACACCATATATTTT
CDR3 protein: CASRETGGVHTIYF

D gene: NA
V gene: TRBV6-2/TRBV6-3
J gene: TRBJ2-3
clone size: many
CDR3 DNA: TGTGCCAGCAGTCTAATTCAGGGGTATCCTAGCACAGATACGCAGTATTTT
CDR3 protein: CASSLIQGYPSTDTQYF

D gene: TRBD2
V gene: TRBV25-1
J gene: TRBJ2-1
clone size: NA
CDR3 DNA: TGTGCCAGCAGTGCCCGACCTCTAGCGGGGAACCACAATGAGCAGTTCTTC
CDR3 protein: CASSARPLAGNHNEQFF

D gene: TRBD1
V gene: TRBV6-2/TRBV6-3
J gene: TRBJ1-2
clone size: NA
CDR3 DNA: TGTGCCAGCAGTTACACCCTCAGGGGGGCCTATGGCTACACCTTC
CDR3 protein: CASSYTLRGAYGYTF

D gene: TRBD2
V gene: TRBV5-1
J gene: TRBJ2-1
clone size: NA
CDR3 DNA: TGCGCCAGCAGCTCGCTAACCTCTATCGGACTAGCGGGGGCCAATGAGCAGTTCTTC
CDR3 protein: CASSSLTSIGLAGANEQFF

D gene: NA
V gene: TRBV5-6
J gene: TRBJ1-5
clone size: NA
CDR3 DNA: TGTGCCAGCAGCTTTAGCAGGGCTCGCAATCAGCCCCAGCATTTT
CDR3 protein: CASSFSRARNQPQHF

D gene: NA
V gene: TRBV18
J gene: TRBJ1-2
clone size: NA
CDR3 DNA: TGTGCCAGCTCACCACCGGAATGGTGGGGGGAGCTCTATGGCTACACCTTC
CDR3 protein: CASSPPEWWGELYGYTF

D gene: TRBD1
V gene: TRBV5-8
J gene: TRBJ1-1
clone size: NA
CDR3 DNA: TGTGCCAGCAGCTTGGGACAGGGTGGGTCTGAAGCTTTCTTT
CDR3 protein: CASSLGQGGSEAFF

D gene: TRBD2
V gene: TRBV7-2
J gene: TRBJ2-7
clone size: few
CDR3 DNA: TGTGCCAGCAGCCCTCTAGCGGGGGGGACGTACGAGCAGTACTTC
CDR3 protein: CASSPLAGGTYEQYF

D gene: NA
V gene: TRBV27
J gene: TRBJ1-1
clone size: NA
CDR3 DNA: TGTGCCAGCAGTCTGAGGGGGAGTCGGACTGAAGCTTTCTTT
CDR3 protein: CASSLRGSRTEAFF

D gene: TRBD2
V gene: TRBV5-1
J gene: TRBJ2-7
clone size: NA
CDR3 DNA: TGCGCCAGCAGCTTGGAAGGTACTAGCGGGAGGTACGAGCAGTACTTC
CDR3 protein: CASSLEGTSGRYEQYF

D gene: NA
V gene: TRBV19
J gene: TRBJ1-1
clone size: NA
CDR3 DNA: TGTGCCATACTTGGGAAGGGGTTGGCTGAAGCTTTCTTT
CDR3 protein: CAILGKGLAEAFF

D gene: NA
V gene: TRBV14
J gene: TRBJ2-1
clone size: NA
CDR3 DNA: TGTGCCAGCAGCCAAGGATCGGGAGTTATGTATGAGCAGTTCTTC
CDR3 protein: CASSQGSGVMYEQFF

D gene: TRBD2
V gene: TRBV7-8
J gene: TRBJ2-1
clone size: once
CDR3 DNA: TGTGCCAGCAGCTCGCTAGCGGGAGGAGGGTACAATGAGCAGTTCTTC
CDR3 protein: CASSSLAGGGYNEQFF

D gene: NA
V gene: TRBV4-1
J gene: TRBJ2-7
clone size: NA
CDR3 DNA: TGCGCCAGCAGCCCCGGAAGCGGGCTCTCCTACGAGCAGTACTTC
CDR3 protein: CASSPGSGLSYEQYF

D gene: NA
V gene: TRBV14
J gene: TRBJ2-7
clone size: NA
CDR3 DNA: TGTGCCAGCAGCCAAGGAGGAGACCACCCCACCGTACACGAGCAGTACTTC
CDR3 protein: CASSQGGDHPTVHEQYF

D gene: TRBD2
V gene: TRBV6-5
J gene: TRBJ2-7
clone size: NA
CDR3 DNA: TGTGCCAGCAGTTACCTGAGCGGGAGCTACGAGCAGTACTTC
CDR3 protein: CASSYLSGSYEQYF

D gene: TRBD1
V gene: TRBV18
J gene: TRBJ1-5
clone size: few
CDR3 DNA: TGTGCCAGCTCACCAGGGACAGGTGGTCAGCCCCAGCATTTT
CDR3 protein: CASSPGTGGQPQHF

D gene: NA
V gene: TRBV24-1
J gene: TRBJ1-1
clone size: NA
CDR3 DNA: TGTGCCACCAGTGATTCTGAGGCAGCTAACACTGAAGCTTTCTTT
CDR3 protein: CATSDSEAANTEAFF

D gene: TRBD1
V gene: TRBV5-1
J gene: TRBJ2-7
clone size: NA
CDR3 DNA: TGCGCCAGCAGCGCCGACAGGGTTAGCTCCTACGAGCAGTACTTC
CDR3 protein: CASSADRVSSYEQYF

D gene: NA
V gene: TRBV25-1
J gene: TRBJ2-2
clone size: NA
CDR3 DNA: TGTGCCAGCAGTGAACAACACCGGGAGCTGTTTTTT
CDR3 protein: CASSEQHRELFF

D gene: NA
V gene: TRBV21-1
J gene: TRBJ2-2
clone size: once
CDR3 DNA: TGTGCCAGCAGCAAGAAGGGGAGGCTAGCGGGGAACACCGGGGAGCTGTTTTTT
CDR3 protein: CASSKKGRLAGNTGELFF

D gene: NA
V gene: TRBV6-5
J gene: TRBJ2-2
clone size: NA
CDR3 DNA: TGTGCCAGCAGGCGGAGGGACACCGGGGAGCTGTTTTTT
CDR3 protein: CASRRRDTGELFF

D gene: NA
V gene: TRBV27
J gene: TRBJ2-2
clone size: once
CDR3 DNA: TGTGCCAGCAGTTTATTAGCGGCCCTTACCGGGGAGCTGTTTTTT
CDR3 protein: CASSLLAALTGELFF

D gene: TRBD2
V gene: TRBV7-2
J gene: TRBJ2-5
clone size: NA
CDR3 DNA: TGTGCCAGCAGCTTTAGCGGGAGTGGAGAGACCCAGTACTTC
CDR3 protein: CASSFSGSGETQYF

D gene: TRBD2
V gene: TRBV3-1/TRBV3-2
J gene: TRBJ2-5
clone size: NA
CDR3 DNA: TGTGCCAGCAGCCAAGAGCGGGGGGTAAGGGAGACCCAGTACTTC
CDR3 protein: CASSQERGVRETQYF

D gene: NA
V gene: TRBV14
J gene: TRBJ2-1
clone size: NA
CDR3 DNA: TGTGCCAGCAGCCAAGATTTCGTCTCCTACAATGAGCAGTTCTTC
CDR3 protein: CASSQDFVSYNEQFF

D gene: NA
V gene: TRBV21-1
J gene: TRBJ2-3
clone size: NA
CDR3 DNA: TGTGCCAGCAGCAAAAGGGTAGGGCAGGGCCTCTCTTTTGGTACGCAGTATTTT
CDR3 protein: CASSKRVGQGLSFGTQYF

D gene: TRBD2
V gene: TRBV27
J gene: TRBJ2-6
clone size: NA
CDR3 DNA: TGTGCCAGCAGTTTATTTCGGGGACTAGCGGAACTCTCTGGGGCCAACGTCCTGACTTTC
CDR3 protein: CASSLFRGLAELSGANVLTF

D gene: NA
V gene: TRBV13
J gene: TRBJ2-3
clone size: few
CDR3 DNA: TGTGCCAGCAGCTTAGTGGGGACTGGAGATACGCAGTATTTT
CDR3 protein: CASSLVGTGDTQYF

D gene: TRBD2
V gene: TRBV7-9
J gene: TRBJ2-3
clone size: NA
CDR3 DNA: TGTGCCAGCCTGTTTAGTGGGGAGGGTACGCAGTATTTT
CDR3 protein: CASLFSGEGTQYF

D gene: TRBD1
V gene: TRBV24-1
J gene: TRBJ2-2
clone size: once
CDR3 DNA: TGTGCCACCAGTGACCTGACAGGGGCCGTCGGGGAGCTGTTTTTT
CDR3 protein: CATSDLTGAVGELFF